The 7 T cell receptor beta chains below all came from one sample that was sequenced in a study of T cell responses to AZD1222 COVID-19 vaccine. Clones were read by immunoSEQ multiplex PCR, and TCRdb kept only the in-frame ones, dropping some. The data hold tens of thousands of clones, with 65% to 80% observed a single time. This sample comprised peripheral blood, obtained 28 days after the second AZD1222 dose. The receptor source for this set is an adult who received the AZD1222 COVID-19 vaccine.

This clone was observed a few times. The V gene is TRBV11-2, the J gene TRBJ2-5; TRBD1 or TRBD2 may be the D gene (7 bases each). V dropped 5 bases and J dropped 4 bases, with 14 bases sitting between them. CDR3 length: 14 residues. From germline, CDR1 is SGHAT and CDR2 FQNNGV. The CDR3 sequence is CASSPGRGRETQYF. DNA for the CDR3: TGTGCCAGCAGCCCAGGGAGGGGGCGAGAGACCCAGTACTTC.

V usage is TRBV18 and J usage is TRBJ2-7; D not certain. V was clipped by 5 bases and J by 1 base, with 12 bases between them. The length of the CDR3 is 14 residues. CDR1 KGHSH and CDR2 LQKENI come from the germline V gene. As DNA, the CDR3 is TGTGCCAGCTCATCGACCCTCGATTCCTACGAGCAGTACTTC. This encodes CASSSTLDSYEQYF.

The chain recombines TRBV12-3 or TRBV12-4 with TRBJ2-2; D not resolved. Trimming took 3 bases from V and 4 from J, leaving 3 bases between them. The CDR3 is 12 amino acids. As DNA, the CDR3 is TGTGCCAGCAGTTTGATCACCGGGGAGCTGTTTTTT. Residues: CASSLITGELFF.

The gene calls are TRBV5-8 and TRBJ1-4; no definite D call. Germline CDR1 and CDR2: SGHTS and YDEGEE. The CDR3 spans 16 residues. V gave up 4 bases and J gave up 5 bases, with 18 bases separating them. The DNA of the CDR3 is TGTGCCAGCAGCCCAAACTCGGGTCCTGCAAATGAAAAACTGTTTTTT. Residues: CASSPNSGPANEKLFF. Full variable domain (outside the CDR3, taken from reference TRBV5-8 and TRBJ1-4): EAGVTQSPTHLIKTRGQQATLRCSPISGHTSVYWYQQALGLGLQFLLWYDEGEERNRGNFPPRFSGRQFPNYSSELNVNALELEDSALYLCASSPNSGPANEKLFFGSGTQLSVL.

The V and J genes are TRBV9 and TRBJ2-7; 11 bases align to TRBD1. J lost 6 bases, V lost 1 base, and 6 bases had no gene match. This CDR3 has 15 residues. Germline-derived CDR1 and CDR2 are SGDLS and YYNGEE. The CDR3 spells CASSVTGQGAGEQYF. The CDR3, as DNA: TGTGCCAGCAGCGTAACAGGACAGGGGGCTGGCGAGCAGTACTTC.

The genes are TRBV6-5 and TRBJ2-5, with D hard to call. V lost 4 bases and J 4 bases, leaving 13 bases between the germline ends. The length of the CDR3 is 14 residues. Germline CDR1 MNHEY, CDR2 SVGAGI. The CDR3 coding sequence is TGTGCCAGCAGTTTTCGAGAGAAGGGAGAGACCCAGTACTTC. Translation: CASSFREKGETQYF.

This chain connects TRBV18 to TRBJ2-4; 9 bases agree with TRBD1. Germline CDR1 and CDR2: KGHSH and LQKENI. The trim removed 3 bases at V and 0 bases at J, leaving 0 bases unmatched. CDR3 size: 15 residues. This chain's CDR3 is CASSPGQGAKNIQYF. The CDR3, as DNA: TGTGCCAGCTCACCGGGACAGGGAGCCAAAAACATTCAGTACTTC.